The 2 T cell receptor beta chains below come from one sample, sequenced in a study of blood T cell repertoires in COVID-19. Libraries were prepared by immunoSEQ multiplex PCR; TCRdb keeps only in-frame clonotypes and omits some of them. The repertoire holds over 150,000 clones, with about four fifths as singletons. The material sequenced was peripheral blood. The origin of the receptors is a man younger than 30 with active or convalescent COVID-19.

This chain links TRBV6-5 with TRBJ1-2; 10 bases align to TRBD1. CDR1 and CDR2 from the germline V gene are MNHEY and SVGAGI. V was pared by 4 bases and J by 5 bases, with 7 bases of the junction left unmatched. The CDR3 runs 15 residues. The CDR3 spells CASSSYRDRGYGYTF. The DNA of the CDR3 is TGTGCCAGCAGTTCCTACCGGGACAGGGGTTATGGCTACACCTTC.

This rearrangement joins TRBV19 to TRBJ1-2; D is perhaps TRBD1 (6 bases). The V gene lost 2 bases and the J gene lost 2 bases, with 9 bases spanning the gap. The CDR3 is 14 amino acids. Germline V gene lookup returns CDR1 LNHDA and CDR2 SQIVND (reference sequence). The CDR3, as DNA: TGTGCCAGTAGTATAAGTGGACAGAACTATGGCTACACCTTC. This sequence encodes CASSISGQNYGYTF.